The subject of this entry is one TCR beta chain. The data were taken from a study of blood T cell repertoires in COVID-19. V was clipped by 5 bases and J by 1 base; unmatched bases: 17. This CDR3 has 20 residues. Germline lookup yields CDR1 SGHVT and CDR2 SQSDAQ. The repertoire was sequenced with immunoSEQ multiplex PCR; TCRdb's copy has only in-frame clones and lacks some. The sample lists 250,000 to 350,000 clones, 92% occurring once. The sequence derives from a woman aged 25 to 45 who had recovered from COVID-19. The V gene is TRBV7-4, the J gene TRBJ1-3; 10 bases map to TRBD1. The sequenced material came from PBMCs or T cells enriched from blood (not recorded which). DNA for the CDR3: TGTGCCAGCAGCGGGGAGACAGGGGGCAATTACGATAAATCTGGAAACACCATATATTTT. Its protein product is CASSGETGGNYDKSGNTIYF.